This entry lists 3 T cell receptor beta chains sequenced from one sample in a study of shared clonotypes between healthy human individuals. Repertoires were generated with immunoSEQ multiplex PCR, while TCRdb's copy carries only in-frame clones and drops some. The table includes over 850,000 clones, approximately 78% detected once. Sequencing was done on a sample of memory CD4+ T cells from PBMCs. Regarding subset: CD45RA-negative fraction. The receptors shown here come from a man between 18 and 29 years old in good health. Some clones in this sample may be carry-over from other donors' samples.

This chain connects TRBV5-6 to TRBJ1-4; TRBD1 is a possible D gene (5 bases). CDR3 length equals 14 residues. V dropped 6 bases and J dropped 10 bases, with 19 bases sitting between them. In germline, CDR1 is SGHDT, CDR2 YYEEEE. In DNA form, the CDR3 reads TGTGCCAGCAACCCCCGGGGCGCGGGGGGAAAACTGTTTTTT. Amino acids: CASNPRGAGGKLFF.

This chain connects TRBV2 to TRBJ2-7; D is possibly TRBD1 (6 bases). The CDR3 has 13 amino acids. V lost 2 bases and J 11 bases, leaving 16 bases between the germline ends. Germline V CDR1 and CDR2: SNHLY, FYNNEI. CDR3 nucleotides: TGTGCCAGCAGTGAACAACAGGGTGCGAACGAGTACTTC. Residues: CASSEQQGANEYF.

The chain links TRBV5-4 to TRBJ1-1; D is unclear. The ends were cut back, 0 bases at V and 4 bases at J, with 10 bases in the middle. The CDR3 is made up of 14 amino acids. The germline CDR1 and CDR2 sequences are SGHNT and YYREEE (reference sequence). The CDR3 loop reads CASSLAGLRTEAFF. DNA of the CDR3: TGTGCCAGCAGCTTGGCGGGGTTACGCACTGAAGCTTTCTTT.